This note documents a single TCR beta chain sequence. The antigen remains unidentified. Profiles of TCR beta VDJ and CDR3 were generated from a genomic DNA template. Via MiXCR, TCRdb re-called the reads, giving one row per CDR3 protein. The sample has about 250,000 distinct CDR3 sequences; around half are singletons. The data were taken from a study of CD8+CD57+ T cells in acquired aplastic anemia. Study-level results: CD8+ Simpson's diversity showed no significant patient-control difference.

Previously, flow cytometry had revealed CD8+CD57+ cell expansion in the patients chosen for sequencing. Each of the patients presented with severe acquired aplastic anemia. The CDR3 runs 13 residues. Trimming stripped 8 bases from V and 4 bases from J, with 14 bases between. From germline, CDR1 is MNHEY and CDR2 SMNVEV (reference sequence). Sequenced: sorted CD4+, CD8+, or CD8+CD57+ T cells (not recorded which) from PBMCs. The chain employs TRBV27 and TRBJ1-1; no firm D call. This TCR derives from a human donor with aplastic anemia. CDR3 sequence: CASFTPGSTEAFF. For the CDR3, the DNA is TGTGCCAGCTTTACGCCTGGGAGCACTGAAGCTTTCTTT.